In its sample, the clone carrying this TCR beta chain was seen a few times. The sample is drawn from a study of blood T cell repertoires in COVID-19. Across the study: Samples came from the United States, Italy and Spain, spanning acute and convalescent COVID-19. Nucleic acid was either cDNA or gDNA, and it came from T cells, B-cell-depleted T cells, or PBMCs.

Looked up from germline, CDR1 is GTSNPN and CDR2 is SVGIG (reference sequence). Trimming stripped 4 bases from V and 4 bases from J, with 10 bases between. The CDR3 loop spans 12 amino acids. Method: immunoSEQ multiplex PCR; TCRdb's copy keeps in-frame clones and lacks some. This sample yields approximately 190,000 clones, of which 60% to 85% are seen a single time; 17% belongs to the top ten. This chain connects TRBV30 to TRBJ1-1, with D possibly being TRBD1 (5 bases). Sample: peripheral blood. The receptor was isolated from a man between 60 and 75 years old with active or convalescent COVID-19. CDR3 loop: CAWNGRVTEAFF. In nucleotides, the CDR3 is TGTGCCTGGAACGGCAGGGTCACTGAAGCTTTCTTT.